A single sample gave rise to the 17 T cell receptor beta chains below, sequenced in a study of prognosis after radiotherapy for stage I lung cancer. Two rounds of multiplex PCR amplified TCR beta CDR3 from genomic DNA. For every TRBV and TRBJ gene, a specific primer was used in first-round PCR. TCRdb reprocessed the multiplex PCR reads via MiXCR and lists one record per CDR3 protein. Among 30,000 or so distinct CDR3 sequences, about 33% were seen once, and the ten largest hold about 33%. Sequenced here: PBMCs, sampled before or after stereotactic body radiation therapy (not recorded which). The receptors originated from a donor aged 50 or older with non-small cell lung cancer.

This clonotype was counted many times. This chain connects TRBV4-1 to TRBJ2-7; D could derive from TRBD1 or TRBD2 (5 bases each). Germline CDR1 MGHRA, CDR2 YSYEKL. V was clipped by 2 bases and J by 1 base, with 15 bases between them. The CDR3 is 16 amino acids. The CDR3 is CASSQTGLGASYEQYF. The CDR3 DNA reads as TGCGCCAGCAGCCAAACGGGGTTAGGGGCATCCTACGAGCAGTACTTC.

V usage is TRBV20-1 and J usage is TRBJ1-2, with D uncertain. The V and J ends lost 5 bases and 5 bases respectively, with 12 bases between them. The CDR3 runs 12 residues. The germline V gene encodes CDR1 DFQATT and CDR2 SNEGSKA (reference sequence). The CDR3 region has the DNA TGCAGTGCTGCTCCGGACTATTATGGCTACACCTTC. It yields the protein CSAAPDYYGYTF.

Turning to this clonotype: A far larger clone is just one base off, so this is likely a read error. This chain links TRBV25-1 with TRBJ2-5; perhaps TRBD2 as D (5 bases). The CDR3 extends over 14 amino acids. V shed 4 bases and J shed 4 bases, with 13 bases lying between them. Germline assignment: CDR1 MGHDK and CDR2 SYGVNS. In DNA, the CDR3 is TGTGCCAGCAGTGTAAAACCTAGCCGAGAGACCCAGTACTTC. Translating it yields CASSVKPSRETQYF.

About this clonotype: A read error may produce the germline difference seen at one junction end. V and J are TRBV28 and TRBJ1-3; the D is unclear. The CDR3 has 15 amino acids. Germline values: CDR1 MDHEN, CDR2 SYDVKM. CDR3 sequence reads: CASRSESVSGNTLYF. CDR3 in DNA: TGTGCCAGCAGGTCGGAAAGTGTTTCTGGAAACACCCTATATTTT.

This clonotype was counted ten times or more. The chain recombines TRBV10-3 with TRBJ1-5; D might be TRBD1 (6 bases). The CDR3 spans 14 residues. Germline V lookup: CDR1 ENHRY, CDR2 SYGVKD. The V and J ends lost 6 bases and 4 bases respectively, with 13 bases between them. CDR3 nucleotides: TGTGCCATCAGCTTTAACAGGGAAAATCAGCCCCAGCATTTT. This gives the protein CAISFNRENQPQHF.

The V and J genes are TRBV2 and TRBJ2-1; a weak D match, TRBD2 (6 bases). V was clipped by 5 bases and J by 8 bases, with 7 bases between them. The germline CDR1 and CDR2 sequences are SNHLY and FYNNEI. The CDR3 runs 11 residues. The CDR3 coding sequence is TGTGCCAGCAGTCAGCGGGATGAGCAGTTCTTC. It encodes CASSQRDEQFF. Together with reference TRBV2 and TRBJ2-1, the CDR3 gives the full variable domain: EPEVTQTPSHQVTQMGQEVILRCVPISNHLYFYWYRQILGQKVEFLVSFYNNEISEKSEIFDDQFSVERPDGSNFTLKIRSTKLEDSAMYFCASSQRDEQFFGPGTRLTVL.

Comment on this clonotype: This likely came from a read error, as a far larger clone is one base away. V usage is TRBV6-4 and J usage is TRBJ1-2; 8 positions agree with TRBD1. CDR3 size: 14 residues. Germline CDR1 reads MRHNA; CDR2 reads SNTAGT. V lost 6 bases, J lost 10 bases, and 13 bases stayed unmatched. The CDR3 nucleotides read TGTGCCAGCAGGTTAGCCGGGACAGGAACTTACTACACCTTC. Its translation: CASRLAGTGTYYTF.

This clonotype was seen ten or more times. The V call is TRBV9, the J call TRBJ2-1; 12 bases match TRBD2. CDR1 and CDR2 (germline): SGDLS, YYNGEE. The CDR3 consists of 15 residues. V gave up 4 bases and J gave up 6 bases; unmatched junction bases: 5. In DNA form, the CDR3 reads TGTGCCAGCAGCCTTACTAGCGGGAGGAGCAATGAGCAGTTCTTC. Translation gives CASSLTSGRSNEQFF.

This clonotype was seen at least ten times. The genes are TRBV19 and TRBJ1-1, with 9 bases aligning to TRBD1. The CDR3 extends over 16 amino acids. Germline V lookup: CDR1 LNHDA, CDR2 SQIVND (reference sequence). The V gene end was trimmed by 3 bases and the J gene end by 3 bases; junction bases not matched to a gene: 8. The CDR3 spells CASSMGPGQGDTEAFF. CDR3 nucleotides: TGTGCCAGTAGTATGGGCCCGGGACAGGGAGACACTGAAGCTTTCTTT.

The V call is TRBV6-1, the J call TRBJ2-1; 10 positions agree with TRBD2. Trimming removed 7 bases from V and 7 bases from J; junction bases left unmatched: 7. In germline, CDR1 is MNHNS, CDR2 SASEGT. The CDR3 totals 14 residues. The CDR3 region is CASTLAGAGNEQFF. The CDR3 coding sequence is TGTGCCAGCACCCTAGCGGGAGCCGGTAATGAGCAGTTCTTC.

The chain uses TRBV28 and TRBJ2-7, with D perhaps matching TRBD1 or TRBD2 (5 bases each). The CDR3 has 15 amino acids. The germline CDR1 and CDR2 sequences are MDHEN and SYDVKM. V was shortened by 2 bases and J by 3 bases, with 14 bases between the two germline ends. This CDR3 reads CASSLKAGSVYEQYF. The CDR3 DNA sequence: TGTGCCAGCAGTTTAAAGGCAGGGAGTGTCTACGAGCAGTACTTC.

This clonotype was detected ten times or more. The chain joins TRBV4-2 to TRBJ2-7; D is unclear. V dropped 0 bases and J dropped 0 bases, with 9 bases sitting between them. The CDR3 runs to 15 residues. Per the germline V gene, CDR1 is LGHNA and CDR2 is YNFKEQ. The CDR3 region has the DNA TGTGCCAGCAGCCAAGATCGAACCAGCTCCTACGAGCAGTACTTC. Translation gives CASSQDRTSSYEQYF.

DNA for the CDR3: TGTGCCAGCAGTGTCGTTGCGGTATTCTACAATGAGCAGTTCTTC. It encodes CASSVVAVFYNEQFF. The rearrangement uses TRBV6-4 and TRBJ2-1; no definite D call. The CDR3 contains 15 residues. The V gene's germline CDR1 is MRHNA and CDR2 SNTAGT. The V end was cut by 4 bases, the J end by 3 bases, with 13 bases between.

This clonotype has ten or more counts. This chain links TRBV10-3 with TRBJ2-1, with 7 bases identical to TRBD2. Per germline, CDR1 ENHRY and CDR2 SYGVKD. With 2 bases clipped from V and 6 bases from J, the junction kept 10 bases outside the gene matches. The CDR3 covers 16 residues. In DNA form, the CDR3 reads TGTGCCATCAGTGAGCCCCCTAGGGGAGGGACCAATGAGCAGTTCTTC. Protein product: CAISEPPRGGTNEQFF.

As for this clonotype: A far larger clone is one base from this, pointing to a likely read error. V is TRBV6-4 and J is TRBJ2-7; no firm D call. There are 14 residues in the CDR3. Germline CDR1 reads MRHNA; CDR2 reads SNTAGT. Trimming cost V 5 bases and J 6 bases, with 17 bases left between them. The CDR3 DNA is TGTGCCAGCAGTTGTAGTGGGCTATCGATCGAGCAGTACTTC. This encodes CASSCSGLSIEQYF.

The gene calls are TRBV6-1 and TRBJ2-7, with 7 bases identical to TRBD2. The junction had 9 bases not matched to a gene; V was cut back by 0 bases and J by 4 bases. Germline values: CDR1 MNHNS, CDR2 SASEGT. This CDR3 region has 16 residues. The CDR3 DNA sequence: TGTGCCAGCAGTGAAGCGATGGGCGGGAGCTCATACGAGCAGTACTTC. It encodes CASSEAMGGSSYEQYF.

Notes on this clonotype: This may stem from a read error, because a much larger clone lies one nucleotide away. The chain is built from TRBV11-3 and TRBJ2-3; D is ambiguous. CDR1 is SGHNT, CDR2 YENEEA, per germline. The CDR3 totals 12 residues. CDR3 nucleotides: TGTGCCAGCAGCTTTTACACATATACGCAGTATTTT. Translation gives CASSFYTYTQYF.